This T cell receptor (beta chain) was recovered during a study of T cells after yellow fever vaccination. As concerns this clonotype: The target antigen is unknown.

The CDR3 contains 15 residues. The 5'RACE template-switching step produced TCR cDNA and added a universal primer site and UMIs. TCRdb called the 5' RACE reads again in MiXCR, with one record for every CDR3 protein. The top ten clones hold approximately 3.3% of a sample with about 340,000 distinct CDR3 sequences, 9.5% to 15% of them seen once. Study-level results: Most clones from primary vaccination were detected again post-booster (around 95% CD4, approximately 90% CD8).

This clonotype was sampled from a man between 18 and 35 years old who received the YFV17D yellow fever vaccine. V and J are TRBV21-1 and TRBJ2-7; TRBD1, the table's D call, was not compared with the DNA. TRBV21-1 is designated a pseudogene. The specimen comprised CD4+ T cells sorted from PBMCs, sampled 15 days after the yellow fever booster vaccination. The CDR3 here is CASTGNHRVHYEQYV. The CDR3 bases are TGTGCCAGCACCGGGAATCATAGGGTGCACTACGAGCAGTACGTC.